This paragraph covers one TCR beta chain sequence. The data belong to a study of blood T cell repertoires in COVID-19. Germline loops: CDR1 SNHLY, CDR2 FYNNEI. The germline V and J ends were trimmed by 3 bases and 9 bases, with 15 bases remaining between them. The CDR3 totals 15 residues. Assay used: immunoSEQ multiplex PCR; TCRdb lists only in-frame clones, some missing. This sample has 250,000 to 350,000 clones, with more than 75% found just once. Sequenced sample: peripheral blood. The TCR originated in a woman in her forties or fifties who had recovered from COVID-19. This rearrangement joins TRBV2 to TRBJ1-6, with D possibly matching TRBD1 (5 bases). CDR3 sequence (DNA): TGTGCCAGCAGTGATTATCCGGGTCAGGGTTCACCCCTCCACTTT. This translates into CASSDYPGQGSPLHF.